This is a list of T cell receptor beta chains from one sample in a study of cytomegalovirus exposure and HLA in healthy donors. Profiling relied on immunoSEQ multiplex PCR, and the TCRdb table lists in-frame clones only, not all of them. The sample contains around 50,000 clones, 65% to 80% of which appear only once. The sequenced material came from PBMCs. These receptors came from a man aged 30-40 years in good health and CMV-seronegative. CDR3s include the opening cysteine and the closing phenylalanine or tryptophan. D genes are given only for firm matches. Size values are once, few and many counts, or a class for expanded clones, and some rows have none.

d_call: TRBD1
j_call: TRBJ1-2
clone_size: .
v_call: TRBV25-1
cdr3_nt: TGTGCCAGCAGTGAATGGAGGACAGGGGGCGGCTACACCTTC
cdr3_aa: CASSEWRTGGGYTF

d_call: TRBD2
j_call: TRBJ2-7
clone_size: .
v_call: TRBV6-6
cdr3_nt: TGTGCCAGCAGTGGACTAGCGGGAGGGCAGGAGCAGTACTTC
cdr3_aa: CASSGLAGGQEQYF

d_call: .
j_call: TRBJ1-2
clone_size: .
v_call: TRBV19
cdr3_nt: TGTGCCAGTAATCAGGGCGGTGGCTACACCTTC
cdr3_aa: CASNQGGGYTF

d_call: .
j_call: TRBJ2-2
clone_size: .
v_call: TRBV9
cdr3_nt: TGTGCCAGCAGCGAGCATGCCGGGGAGCTGTTTTTT
cdr3_aa: CASSEHAGELFF

d_call: .
j_call: TRBJ1-1
clone_size: few
v_call: TRBV25-1
cdr3_nt: TGTGCCAGCAGTGGAACAGGTTCTGAAGCTTTCTTT
cdr3_aa: CASSGTGSEAFF

d_call: TRBD2
j_call: TRBJ2-3
clone_size: .
v_call: TRBV10-1
cdr3_nt: TGCGCCAGCAGTGAGTCTGGGAGACTAGCGAACACAGATACGCAGTATTTT
cdr3_aa: CASSESGRLANTDTQYF

d_call: TRBD2
j_call: TRBJ2-2
clone_size: .
v_call: TRBV6-4
cdr3_nt: TGTGCCAGCAGTGAGGCGGGAGCGGACACCGGGGAGCTGTTTTTT
cdr3_aa: CASSEAGADTGELFF

d_call: TRBD1
j_call: TRBJ2-7
clone_size: .
v_call: TRBV4-1
cdr3_nt: TGCGCCAGCAGCCAACAAACAGGGGGTCCCTACGAGCAGTACTTC
cdr3_aa: CASSQQTGGPYEQYF

d_call: .
j_call: TRBJ1-3
clone_size: .
v_call: TRBV6-5
cdr3_nt: TGTGCCAGCAGTCCAGGGGATAAGCTTGGAAACACCATATATTTT
cdr3_aa: CASSPGDKLGNTIYF

d_call: TRBD1
j_call: TRBJ2-7
clone_size: few
v_call: TRBV19
cdr3_nt: TGTGCCAGTGCTGATCCCGGAGGGACAGGTGGTTCCGAGCAGTACTTC
cdr3_aa: CASADPGGTGGSEQYF

d_call: .
j_call: TRBJ1-1
clone_size: few
v_call: TRBV5-1
cdr3_nt: TGCGCCAGCAGCTTAACCAGGGTCGGCACTGAAGCTTTCTTT
cdr3_aa: CASSLTRVGTEAFF

d_call: .
j_call: TRBJ2-5
clone_size: .
v_call: TRBV20-1
cdr3_nt: TGCAGTGCAATAGCACAAGAGACCCAGTACTTC
cdr3_aa: CSAIAQETQYF

d_call: .
j_call: TRBJ2-5
clone_size: .
v_call: TRBV20-1
cdr3_nt: TGCAGTGCTAGACCCCTAGAGACCCAGTACTTC
cdr3_aa: CSARPLETQYF

d_call: TRBD1
j_call: TRBJ1-5
clone_size: .
v_call: TRBV5-5
cdr3_nt: TGTGCCAGCAGTGCCGCAGGGGGTAATTATCAGCCCCAGCATTTT
cdr3_aa: CASSAAGGNYQPQHF

d_call: .
j_call: TRBJ2-3
clone_size: .
v_call: TRBV5-4
cdr3_nt: TGTGCCAGCAGCTTGGAGGACACCCCGGTCGGGGATACGCAGTATTTT
cdr3_aa: CASSLEDTPVGDTQYF

d_call: TRBD2
j_call: TRBJ2-1
clone_size: .
v_call: TRBV5-8
cdr3_nt: TGTGCCAGCAGCTTGGGGCTAGCGGGAGGGAAGAGGGATGAGCAGTTCTTC
cdr3_aa: CASSLGLAGGKRDEQFF

d_call: TRBD1
j_call: TRBJ2-7
clone_size: .
v_call: TRBV15
cdr3_nt: TGTGCCACCAGCACAGGACAGGCCAAAACCTACGAGCAGTACTTC
cdr3_aa: CATSTGQAKTYEQYF

d_call: TRBD2
j_call: TRBJ2-3
clone_size: .
v_call: TRBV11-2
cdr3_nt: TGTGCCAGCAGCCGGCAAGGCGGGGGACTCACAGATACGCAGTATTTT
cdr3_aa: CASSRQGGGLTDTQYF

d_call: .
j_call: TRBJ2-1
clone_size: .
v_call: TRBV28
cdr3_nt: TGTGCCAGCAGTTTGGGCCACAATGAGCAGTTCTTC
cdr3_aa: CASSLGHNEQFF

d_call: .
j_call: TRBJ1-2
clone_size: .
v_call: TRBV5-6
cdr3_nt: TGTGCCAGCAGCTCGAGATTAAACAGGACAGACTACTATGGCTACACCTTC
cdr3_aa: CASSSRLNRTDYYGYTF

d_call: .
j_call: TRBJ2-2
clone_size: once
v_call: TRBV10-1
cdr3_nt: TGCGCCAGCAGTCCGAGACAAAACACCGGGGAGCTGTTTTTT
cdr3_aa: CASSPRQNTGELFF

d_call: TRBD2
j_call: TRBJ2-7
clone_size: .
v_call: TRBV2
cdr3_nt: TGTGCCAGCAGCCTGGGACTAGCGGGGGGCGAAAGCGAGCAGTACTTC
cdr3_aa: CASSLGLAGGESEQYF

d_call: TRBD2
j_call: TRBJ2-5
clone_size: .
v_call: TRBV14
cdr3_nt: TGTGCCAGCAGCCATGGTGCTAGCGGGAGGGCCTTTCAAGAGACCCAGTACTTC
cdr3_aa: CASSHGASGRAFQETQYF

d_call: .
j_call: TRBJ1-5
clone_size: .
v_call: TRBV19
cdr3_nt: TGTGCCAGTAGTCCCAGGACAGCGGGCAATCAGCCCCAGCATTTT
cdr3_aa: CASSPRTAGNQPQHF

d_call: TRBD1
j_call: TRBJ2-5
clone_size: .
v_call: TRBV2
cdr3_nt: TGTGCCAGCAGCGAGACAGGGACAGAGACCCAGTACTTC
cdr3_aa: CASSETGTETQYF